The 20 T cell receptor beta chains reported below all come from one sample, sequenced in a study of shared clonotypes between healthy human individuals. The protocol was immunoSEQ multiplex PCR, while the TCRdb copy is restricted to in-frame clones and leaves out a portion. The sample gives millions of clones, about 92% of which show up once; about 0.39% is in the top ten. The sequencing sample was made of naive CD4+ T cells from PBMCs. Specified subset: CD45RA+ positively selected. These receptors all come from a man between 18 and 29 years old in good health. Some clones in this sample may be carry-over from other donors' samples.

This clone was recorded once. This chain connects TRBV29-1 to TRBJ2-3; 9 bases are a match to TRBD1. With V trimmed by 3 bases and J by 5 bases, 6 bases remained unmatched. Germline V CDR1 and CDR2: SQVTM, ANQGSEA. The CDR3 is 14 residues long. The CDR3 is CSVEGQGSGDTQYF. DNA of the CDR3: TGCAGCGTTGAGGGACAGGGATCGGGAGATACGCAGTATTTT.

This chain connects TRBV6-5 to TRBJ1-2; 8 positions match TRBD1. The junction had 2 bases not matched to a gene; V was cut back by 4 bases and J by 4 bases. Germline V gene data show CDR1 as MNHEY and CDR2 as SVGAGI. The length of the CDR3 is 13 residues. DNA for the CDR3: TGTGCCAGCAGTTCACAGGGGGTCTATGGCTACACCTTC. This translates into CASSSQGVYGYTF.

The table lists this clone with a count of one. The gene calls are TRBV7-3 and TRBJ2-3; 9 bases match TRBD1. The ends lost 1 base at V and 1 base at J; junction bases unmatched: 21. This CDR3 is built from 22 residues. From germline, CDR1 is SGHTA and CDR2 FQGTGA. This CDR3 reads CASSLRGWAGTGLSLGTDTQYF. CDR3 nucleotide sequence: TGTGCCAGCAGCTTAAGGGGATGGGCCGGGACAGGGCTCAGTCTAGGCACAGATACGCAGTATTTT. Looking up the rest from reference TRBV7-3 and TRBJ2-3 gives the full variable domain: GAGVSQTPSNKVTEKGKYVELRCDPISGHTALYWYRQSLGQGPEFLIYFQGTGAADDSGLPNDRFFAVRPEGSVSTLKIQRTERGDSAVYLCASSLRGWAGTGLSLGTDTQYFGPGTRLTVL.

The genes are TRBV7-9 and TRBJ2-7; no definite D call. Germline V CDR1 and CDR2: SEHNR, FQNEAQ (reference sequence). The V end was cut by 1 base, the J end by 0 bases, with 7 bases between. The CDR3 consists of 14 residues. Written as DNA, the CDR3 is TGTGCCAGCAGCTTAGGTGTCGGCTCCTACGAGCAGTACTTC. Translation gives CASSLGVGSYEQYF.

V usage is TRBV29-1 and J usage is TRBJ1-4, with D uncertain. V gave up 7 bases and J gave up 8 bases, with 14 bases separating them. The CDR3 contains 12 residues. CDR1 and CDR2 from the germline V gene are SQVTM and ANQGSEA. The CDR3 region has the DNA TGCAGCGCCCGCGGGGTAGACGAAAAACTGTTTTTT. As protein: CSARGVDEKLFF. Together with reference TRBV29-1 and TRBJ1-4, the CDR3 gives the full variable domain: SAVISQKPSRDICQRGTSLTIQCQVDSQVTMMFWYRQQPGQSLTLIATANQGSEATYESGFVIDKFPISRPNLTFSTLTVSNMSPEDSSIYLCSARGVDEKLFFGSGTQLSVL.

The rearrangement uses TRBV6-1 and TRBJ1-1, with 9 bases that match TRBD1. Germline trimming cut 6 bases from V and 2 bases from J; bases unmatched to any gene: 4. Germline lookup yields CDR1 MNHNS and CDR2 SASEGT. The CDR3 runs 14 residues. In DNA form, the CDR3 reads TGTGCCAGCAGCCGGGACAGGGATAACACTGAAGCTTTCTTT. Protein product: CASSRDRDNTEAFF.

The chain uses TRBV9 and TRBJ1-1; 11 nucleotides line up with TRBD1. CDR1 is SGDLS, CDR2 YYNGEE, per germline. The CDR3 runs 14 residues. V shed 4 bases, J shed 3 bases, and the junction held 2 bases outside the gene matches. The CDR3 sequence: CASSKGQGDTEAFF. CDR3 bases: TGTGCCAGCAGCAAGGGACAGGGGGACACTGAAGCTTTCTTT.

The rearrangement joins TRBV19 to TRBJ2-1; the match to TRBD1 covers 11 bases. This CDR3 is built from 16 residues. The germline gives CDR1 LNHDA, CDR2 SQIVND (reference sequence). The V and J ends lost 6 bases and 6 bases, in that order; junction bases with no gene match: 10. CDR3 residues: CASSSKGTGGTNEQFF. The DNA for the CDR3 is TGTGCCAGTAGCTCCAAGGGGACAGGGGGAACCAATGAGCAGTTCTTC.

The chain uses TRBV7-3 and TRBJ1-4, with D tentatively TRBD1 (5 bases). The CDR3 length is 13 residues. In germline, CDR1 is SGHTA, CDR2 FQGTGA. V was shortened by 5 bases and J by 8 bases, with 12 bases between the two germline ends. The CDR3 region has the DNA TGTGCCAGCAGCCCTGGGGCAGGGGAAAAACTGTTTTTT. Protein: CASSPGAGEKLFF. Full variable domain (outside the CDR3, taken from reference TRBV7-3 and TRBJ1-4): GAGVSQTPSNKVTEKGKYVELRCDPISGHTALYWYRQSLGQGPEFLIYFQGTGAADDSGLPNDRFFAVRPEGSVSTLKIQRTERGDSAVYLCASSPGAGEKLFFGSGTQLSVL.

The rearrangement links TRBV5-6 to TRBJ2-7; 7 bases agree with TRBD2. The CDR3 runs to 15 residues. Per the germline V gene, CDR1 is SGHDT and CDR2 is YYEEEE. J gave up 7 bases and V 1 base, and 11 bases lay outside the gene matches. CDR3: CASSLRTRYSREQYF. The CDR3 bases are TGTGCCAGCAGCTTGAGGACTAGGTATAGTCGGGAGCAGTACTTC.

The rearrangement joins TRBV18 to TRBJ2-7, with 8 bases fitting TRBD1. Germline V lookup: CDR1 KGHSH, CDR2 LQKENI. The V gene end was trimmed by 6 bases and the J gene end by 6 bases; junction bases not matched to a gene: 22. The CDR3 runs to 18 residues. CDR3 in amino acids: CASSLTLDRTGPQGEQYF. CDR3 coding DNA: TGTGCCAGCTCTCTTACGCTTGACCGGACAGGGCCCCAGGGCGAGCAGTACTTC.

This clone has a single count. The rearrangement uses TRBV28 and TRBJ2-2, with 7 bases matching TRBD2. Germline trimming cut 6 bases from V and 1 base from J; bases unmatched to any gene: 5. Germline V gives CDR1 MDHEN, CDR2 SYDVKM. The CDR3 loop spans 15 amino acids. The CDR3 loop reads CASSRSGVNTGELFF. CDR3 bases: TGTGCCAGCAGCAGAAGCGGGGTGAACACCGGGGAGCTGTTTTTT.

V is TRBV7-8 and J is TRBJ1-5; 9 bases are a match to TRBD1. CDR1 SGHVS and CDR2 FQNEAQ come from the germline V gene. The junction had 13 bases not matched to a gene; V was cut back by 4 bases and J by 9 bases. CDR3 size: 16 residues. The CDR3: CASSSAPGQGMGPQHF. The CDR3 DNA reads TGTGCCAGCAGCTCTGCCCCGGGACAGGGTATGGGGCCCCAGCATTTT.

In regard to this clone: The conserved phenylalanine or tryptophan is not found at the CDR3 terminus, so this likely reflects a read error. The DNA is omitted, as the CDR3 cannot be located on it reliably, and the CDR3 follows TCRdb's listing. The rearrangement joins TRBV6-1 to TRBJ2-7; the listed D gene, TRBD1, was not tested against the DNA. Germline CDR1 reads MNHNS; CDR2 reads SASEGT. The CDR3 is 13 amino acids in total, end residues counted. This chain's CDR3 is CASSEVYGDPRGL.

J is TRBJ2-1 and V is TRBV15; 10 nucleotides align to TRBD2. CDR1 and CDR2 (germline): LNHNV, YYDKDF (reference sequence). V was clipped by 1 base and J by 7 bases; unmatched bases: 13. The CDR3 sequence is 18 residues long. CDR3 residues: CATSRGFLAGVGRNEQFF. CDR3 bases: TGTGCCACCAGCAGAGGGTTCCTAGCGGGAGTGGGTCGGAATGAGCAGTTCTTC.

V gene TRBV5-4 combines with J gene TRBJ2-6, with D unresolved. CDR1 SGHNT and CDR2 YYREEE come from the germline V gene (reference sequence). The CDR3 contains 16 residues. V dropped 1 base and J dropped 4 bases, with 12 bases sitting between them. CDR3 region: CASSLYRPGGANVLTF. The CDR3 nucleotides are TGTGCCAGCAGCTTGTATAGGCCCGGAGGGGCCAACGTCCTGACTTTC.

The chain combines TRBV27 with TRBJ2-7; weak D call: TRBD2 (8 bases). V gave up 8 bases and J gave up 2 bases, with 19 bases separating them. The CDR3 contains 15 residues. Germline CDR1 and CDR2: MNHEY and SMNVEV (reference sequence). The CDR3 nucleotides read TGTGCCAGCGGTCGCGGGGGGACAGCTGCCTACGAGCAGTACTTC. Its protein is CASGRGGTAAYEQYF.

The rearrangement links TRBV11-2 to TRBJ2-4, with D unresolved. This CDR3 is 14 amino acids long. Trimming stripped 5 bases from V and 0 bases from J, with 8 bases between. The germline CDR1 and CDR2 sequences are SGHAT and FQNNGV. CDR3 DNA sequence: TGTGCCAGCAGCCTACACCTAGCCAAAAACATTCAGTACTTC. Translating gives CASSLHLAKNIQYF.

The CDR3 sequence: CALVRGESPYEQYF. The CDR3 region has the DNA TGTGCCTTAGTCCGGGGGGAGTCCCCCTACGAGCAGTACTTC. This chain links TRBV6-1 with TRBJ2-7; 7 bases align to TRBD2. The CDR3 covers 14 residues. In germline, CDR1 is MNHNS, CDR2 SASEGT. The V and J ends lost 11 bases and 2 bases, in that order; junction bases with no gene match: 12.

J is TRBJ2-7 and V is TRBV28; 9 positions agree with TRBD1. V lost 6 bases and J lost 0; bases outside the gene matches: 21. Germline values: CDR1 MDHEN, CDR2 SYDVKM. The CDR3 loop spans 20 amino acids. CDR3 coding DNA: TGTGCCAGCAGACGGTATCAGCCTGGGACAGGGCGAGGCTTCTCCTACGAGCAGTACTTC. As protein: CASRRYQPGTGRGFSYEQYF.